This T cell receptor (beta chain) was captured by sequencing in a study of CD8 T cells in Susac syndrome. When the RNA was reverse transcribed, random hexamers were used with an input of about 0.5 to 1 ug. From the immunoSEQ multiplex PCR reads, TCRdb called clonotypes with MiXCR, one entry per CDR3 protein. The sample yields 150,000 to 200,000 distinct CDR3 sequences, around 94% seen once. Sequencing of TCR beta drew on CD8+ and CD4+ T cells from blood. CDR3 length: 12 residues. Germline values: CDR1 SGHTA, CDR2 FQGNSA. Trimming left V 1 base short and J 7 bases short, with 8 bases between. This clonotype was obtained from a human donor in good health. Sequenced sample: CD4+ T cells from PBMCs. The chain carries TRBV7-2 and TRBJ2-7; D remains unclear. Written as DNA, the CDR3 is TGTGCCAGCAGCTTAGTCGGGCTTGAGCAGTACTTC. Translated: CASSLVGLEQYF.